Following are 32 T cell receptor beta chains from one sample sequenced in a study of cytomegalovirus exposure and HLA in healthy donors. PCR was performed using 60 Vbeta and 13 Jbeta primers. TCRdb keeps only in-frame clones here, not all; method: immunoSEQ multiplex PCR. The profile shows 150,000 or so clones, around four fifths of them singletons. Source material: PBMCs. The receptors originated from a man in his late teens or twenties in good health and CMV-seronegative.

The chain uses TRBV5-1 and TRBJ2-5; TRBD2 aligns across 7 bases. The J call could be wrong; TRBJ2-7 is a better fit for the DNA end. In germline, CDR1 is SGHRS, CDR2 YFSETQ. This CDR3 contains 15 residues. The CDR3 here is CASSASGDLSYEQYF. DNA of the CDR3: TGCGCCAGCAGCGCCAGCGGGGACCTCTCCTACGAGCAGTACTTC.

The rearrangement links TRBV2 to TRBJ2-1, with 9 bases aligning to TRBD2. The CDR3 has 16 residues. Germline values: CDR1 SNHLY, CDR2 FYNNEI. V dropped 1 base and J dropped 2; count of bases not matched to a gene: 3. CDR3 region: CASSEGLAGPYNEQFF. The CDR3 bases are TGTGCCAGCAGTGAAGGGCTAGCGGGACCCTACAATGAGCAGTTCTTC.

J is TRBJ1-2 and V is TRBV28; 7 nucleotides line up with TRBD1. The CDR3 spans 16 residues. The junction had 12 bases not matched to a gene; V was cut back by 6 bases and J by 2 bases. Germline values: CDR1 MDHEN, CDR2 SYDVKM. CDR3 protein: CASSDEKQGQNYGYTF. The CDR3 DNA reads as TGTGCCAGCAGCGACGAAAAACAGGGGCAAAACTATGGCTACACCTTC.

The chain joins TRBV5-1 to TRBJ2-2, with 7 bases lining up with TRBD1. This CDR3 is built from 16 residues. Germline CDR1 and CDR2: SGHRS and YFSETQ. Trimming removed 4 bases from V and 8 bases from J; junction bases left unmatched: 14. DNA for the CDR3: TGCGCCAGCAGCGAACCGGGACAGTTACCCGGGGGGGAGCTGTTTTTT. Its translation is CASSEPGQLPGGELFF.

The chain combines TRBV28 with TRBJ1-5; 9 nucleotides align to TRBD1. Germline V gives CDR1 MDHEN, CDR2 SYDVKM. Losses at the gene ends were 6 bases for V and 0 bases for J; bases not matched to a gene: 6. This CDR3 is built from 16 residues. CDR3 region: CASSPDRGYSNQPQHF. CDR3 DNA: TGTGCCAGCAGCCCTGACAGGGGGTATAGCAATCAGCCCCAGCATTTT.

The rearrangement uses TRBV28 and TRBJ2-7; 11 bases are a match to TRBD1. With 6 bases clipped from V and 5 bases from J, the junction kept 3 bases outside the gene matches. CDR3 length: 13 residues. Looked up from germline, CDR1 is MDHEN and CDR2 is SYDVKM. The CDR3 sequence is CASRGQGADEQYF. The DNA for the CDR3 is TGTGCCAGCAGAGGACAGGGGGCGGACGAGCAGTACTTC.

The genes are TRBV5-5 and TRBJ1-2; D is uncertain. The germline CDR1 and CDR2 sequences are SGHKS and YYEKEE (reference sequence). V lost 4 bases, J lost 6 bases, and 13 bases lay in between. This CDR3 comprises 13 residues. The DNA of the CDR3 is TGTGCCAGCAGCATCGGGGTTATGGATGGCTACACCTTC. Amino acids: CASSIGVMDGYTF.

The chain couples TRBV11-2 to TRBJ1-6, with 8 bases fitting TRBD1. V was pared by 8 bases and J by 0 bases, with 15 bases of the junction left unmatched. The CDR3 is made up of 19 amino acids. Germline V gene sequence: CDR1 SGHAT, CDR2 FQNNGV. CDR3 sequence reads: CASARGLSGGSSYNSPLHF. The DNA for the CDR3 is TGTGCCAGCGCTCGAGGGTTGTCAGGGGGCAGCTCCTATAATTCACCCCTCCACTTT.

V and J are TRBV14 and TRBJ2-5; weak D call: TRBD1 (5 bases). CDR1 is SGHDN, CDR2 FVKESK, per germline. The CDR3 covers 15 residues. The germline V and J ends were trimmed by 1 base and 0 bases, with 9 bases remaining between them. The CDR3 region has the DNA TGTGCCAGCAGCCAAGGACAGATGTACCAAGAGACCCAGTACTTC. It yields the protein CASSQGQMYQETQYF.

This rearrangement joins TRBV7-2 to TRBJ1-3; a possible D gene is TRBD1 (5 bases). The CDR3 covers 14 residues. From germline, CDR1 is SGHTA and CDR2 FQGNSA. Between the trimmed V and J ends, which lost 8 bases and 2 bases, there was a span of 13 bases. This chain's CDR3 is CASQWGSAGNTIYF. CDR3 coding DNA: TGTGCCAGCCAATGGGGCAGTGCTGGAAACACCATATATTTT. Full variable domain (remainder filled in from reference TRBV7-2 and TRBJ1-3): GAGVSQSPSNKVTEKGKDVELRCDPISGHTALYWYRQSLGQGLEFLIYFQGNSAPDKSGLPSDRFSAERTGGSVSTLTIQRTQQEDSAVYLCASQWGSAGNTIYFGEGSWLTVV.

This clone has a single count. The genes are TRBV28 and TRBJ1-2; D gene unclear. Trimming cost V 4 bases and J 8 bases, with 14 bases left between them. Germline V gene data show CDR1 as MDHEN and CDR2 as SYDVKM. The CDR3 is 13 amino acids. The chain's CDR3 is CASSYKASRGYTF. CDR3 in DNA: TGTGCCAGCAGTTATAAGGCGTCTAGGGGCTACACCTTC.

Here the CDR3 reads CASSLDRGSYEQYF. DNA for the CDR3: TGTGCCAGCAGCTTAGACCGGGGTTCCTACGAGCAGTACTTC. The rearrangement uses TRBV11-3 and TRBJ2-7; D is perhaps TRBD2 (5 bases). Germline assignment: CDR1 SGHNT and CDR2 YENEEA. The V end lost 0 bases, the J end lost 1 base, and 7 bases lay between the germline ends. This CDR3 contains 14 residues.

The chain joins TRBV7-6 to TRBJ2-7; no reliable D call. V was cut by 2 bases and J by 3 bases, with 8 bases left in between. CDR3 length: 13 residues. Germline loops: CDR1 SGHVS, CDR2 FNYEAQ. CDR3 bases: TGTGCCAGCAGCTTATCAGGAAACTACGAGCAGTACTTC. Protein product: CASSLSGNYEQYF.

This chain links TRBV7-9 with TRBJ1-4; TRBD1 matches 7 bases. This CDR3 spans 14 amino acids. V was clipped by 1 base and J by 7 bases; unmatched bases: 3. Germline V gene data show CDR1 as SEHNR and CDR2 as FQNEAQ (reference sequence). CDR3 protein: CASSLGQGGEKLFF. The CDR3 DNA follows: TGTGCCAGCAGCTTAGGACAGGGAGGTGAAAAACTGTTTTTT. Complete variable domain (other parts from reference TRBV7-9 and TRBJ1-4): DTGVSQNPRHKITKRGQNVTFRCDPISEHNRLYWYRQTLGQGPEFLTYFQNEAQLEKSRLLSDRFSAERPKGSFSTLEIQRTEQGDSAMYLCASSLGQGGEKLFFGSGTQLSVL.

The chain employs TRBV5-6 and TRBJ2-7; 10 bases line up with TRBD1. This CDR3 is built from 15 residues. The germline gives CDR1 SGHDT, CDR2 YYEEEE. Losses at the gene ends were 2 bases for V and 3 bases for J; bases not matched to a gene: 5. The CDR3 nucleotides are TGTGCCAGCAGCTTCCCGGGACAGGGGATCTACGAGCAGTACTTC. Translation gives CASSFPGQGIYEQYF.

The DNA of the CDR3 is TGTGCCAGCAGTTTAGGCGGGGGGGCAGGCGATACGCAGTATTTT. Translation gives CASSLGGGAGDTQYF. The chain links TRBV28 to TRBJ2-3, with TRBD2 matching over 9 bases. The germline CDR1 and CDR2 sequences are MDHEN and SYDVKM. The CDR3 spans 15 residues. V gave up 2 bases and J gave up 6 bases; unmatched junction bases: 6.

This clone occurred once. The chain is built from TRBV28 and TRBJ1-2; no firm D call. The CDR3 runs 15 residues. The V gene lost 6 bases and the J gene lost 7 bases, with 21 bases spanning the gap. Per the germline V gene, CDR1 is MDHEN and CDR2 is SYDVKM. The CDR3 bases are TGTGCCAGCAGCGAGCCGGGTACGACTCTCCGTGGCTACACCTTC. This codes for CASSEPGTTLRGYTF.

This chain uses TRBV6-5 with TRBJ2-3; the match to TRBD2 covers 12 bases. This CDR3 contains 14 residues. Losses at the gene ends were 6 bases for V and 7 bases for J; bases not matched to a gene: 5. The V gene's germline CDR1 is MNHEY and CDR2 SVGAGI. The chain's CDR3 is CASRLAGGVNTQYF. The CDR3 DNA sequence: TGTGCCAGCAGACTAGCGGGGGGCGTAAATACGCAGTATTTT.

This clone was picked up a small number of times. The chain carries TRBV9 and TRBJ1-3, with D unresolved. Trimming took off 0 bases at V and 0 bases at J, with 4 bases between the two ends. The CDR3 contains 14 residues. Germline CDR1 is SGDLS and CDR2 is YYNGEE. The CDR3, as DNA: TGTGCCAGCAGCGTAGGAGTCTCTGGAAACACCATATATTTT. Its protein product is CASSVGVSGNTIYF. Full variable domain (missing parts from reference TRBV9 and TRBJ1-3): DSGVTQTPKHLITATGQRVTLRCSPRSGDLSVYWYQQSLDQGLQFLIQYYNGEERAKGNILERFSAQQFPDLHSELNLSSLELGDSALYFCASSVGVSGNTIYFGEGSWLTVV.

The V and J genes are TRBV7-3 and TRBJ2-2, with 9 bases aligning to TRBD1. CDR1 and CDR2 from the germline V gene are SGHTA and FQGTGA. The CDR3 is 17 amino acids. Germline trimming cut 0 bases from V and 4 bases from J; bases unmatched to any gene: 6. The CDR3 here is CASSLTGQGQRTGELFF. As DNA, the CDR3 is TGTGCCAGCAGCTTAACGGGACAGGGTCAACGCACCGGGGAGCTGTTTTTT. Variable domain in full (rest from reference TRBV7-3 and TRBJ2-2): GAGVSQTPSNKVTEKGKYVELRCDPISGHTALYWYRQSLGQGPEFLIYFQGTGAADDSGLPNDRFFAVRPEGSVSTLKIQRTERGDSAVYLCASSLTGQGQRTGELFFGEGSRLTVL.

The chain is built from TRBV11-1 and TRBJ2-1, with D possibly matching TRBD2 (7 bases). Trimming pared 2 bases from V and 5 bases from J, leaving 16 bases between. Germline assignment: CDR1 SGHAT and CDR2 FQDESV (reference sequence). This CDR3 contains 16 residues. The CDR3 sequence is CASSLIGGGWNNEQFF. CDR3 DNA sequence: TGTGCCAGCAGCTTAATCGGCGGGGGCTGGAACAATGAGCAGTTCTTC.

CDR3: CASSLGDSEETQYF. The DNA for the CDR3 is TGTGCCAGCAGCTTGGGGGACTCAGAAGAGACCCAGTACTTC. This chain links TRBV28 with TRBJ2-5; D might be TRBD2 (6 bases). Germline CDR1 MDHEN, CDR2 SYDVKM. The CDR3 extends over 14 amino acids. The V end was cut by 6 bases, the J end by 3 bases, with 14 bases between.

The CDR3: CASSSAGTGGWVRAGELFF. The CDR3 DNA reads TGTGCCAGCAGTTCTGCCGGGACAGGGGGCTGGGTGAGGGCCGGGGAGCTGTTTTTT. This rearrangement joins TRBV27 to TRBJ2-2, with TRBD1 matching over 12 bases. V dropped 4 bases and J dropped 6; count of bases not matched to a gene: 15. The CDR3 is made up of 19 amino acids. Germline V gene lookup returns CDR1 MNHEY and CDR2 SMNVEV (reference sequence).

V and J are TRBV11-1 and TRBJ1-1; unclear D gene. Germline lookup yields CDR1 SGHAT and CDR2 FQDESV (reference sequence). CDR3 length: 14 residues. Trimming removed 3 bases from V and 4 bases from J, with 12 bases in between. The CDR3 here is CASSFEGTTTEAFF. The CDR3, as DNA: TGTGCCAGCAGCTTTGAGGGCACGACCACTGAAGCTTTCTTT. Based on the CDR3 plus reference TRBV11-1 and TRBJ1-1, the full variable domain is EAEVAQSPRYKITEKSQAVAFWCDPISGHATLYWYRQILGQGPELLVQFQDESVVDDSQLPKDRFSAERLKGVDSTLKIQPAELGDSAMYLCASSFEGTTTEAFFGQGTRLTVV.

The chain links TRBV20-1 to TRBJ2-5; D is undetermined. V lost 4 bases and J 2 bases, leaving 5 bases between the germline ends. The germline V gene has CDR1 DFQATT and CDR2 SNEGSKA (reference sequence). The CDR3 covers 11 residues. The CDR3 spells CSATLQETQYF. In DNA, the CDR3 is TGCAGTGCTACCTTACAAGAGACCCAGTACTTC.

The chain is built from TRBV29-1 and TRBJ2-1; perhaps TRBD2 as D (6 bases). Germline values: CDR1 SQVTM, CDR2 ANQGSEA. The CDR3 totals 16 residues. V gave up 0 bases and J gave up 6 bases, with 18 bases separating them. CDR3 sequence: CSVEDPGTPRGNEQFF. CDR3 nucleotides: TGCAGCGTTGAAGATCCCGGGACTCCTAGAGGCAATGAGCAGTTCTTC.

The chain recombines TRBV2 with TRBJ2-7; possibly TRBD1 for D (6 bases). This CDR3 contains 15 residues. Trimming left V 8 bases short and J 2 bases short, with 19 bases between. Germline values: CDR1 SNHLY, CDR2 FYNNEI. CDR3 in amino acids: CASGLRVGAPYEQYF. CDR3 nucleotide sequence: TGTGCCAGCGGCCTCAGGGTGGGGGCCCCCTACGAGCAGTACTTC.

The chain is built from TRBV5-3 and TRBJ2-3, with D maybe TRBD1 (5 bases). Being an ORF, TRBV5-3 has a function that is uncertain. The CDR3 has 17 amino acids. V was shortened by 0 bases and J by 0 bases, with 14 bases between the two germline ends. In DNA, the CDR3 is TGTGCCAGAAGCTTGGTAGGTAAGGGGCGAAGCACAGATACGCAGTATTTT. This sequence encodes CARSLVGKGRSTDTQYF.

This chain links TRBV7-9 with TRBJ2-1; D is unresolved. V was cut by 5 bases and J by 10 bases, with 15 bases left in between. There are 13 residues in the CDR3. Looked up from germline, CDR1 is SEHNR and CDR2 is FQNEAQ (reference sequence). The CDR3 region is CASSPPLPGEQFF. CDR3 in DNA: TGTGCCAGCAGCCCACCCCTCCCTGGCGAGCAGTTCTTC.

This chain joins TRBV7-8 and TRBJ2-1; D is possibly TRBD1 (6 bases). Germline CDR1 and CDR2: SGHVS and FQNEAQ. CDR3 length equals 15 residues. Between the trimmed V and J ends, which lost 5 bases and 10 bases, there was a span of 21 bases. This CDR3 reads CASSHTGLTFKEQFF. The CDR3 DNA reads TGTGCCAGCAGCCACACAGGGCTCACTTTTAAGGAGCAGTTCTTC.

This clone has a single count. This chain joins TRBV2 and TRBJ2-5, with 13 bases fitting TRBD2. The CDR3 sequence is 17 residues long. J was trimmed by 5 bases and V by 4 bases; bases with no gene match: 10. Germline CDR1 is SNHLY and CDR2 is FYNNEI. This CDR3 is CASSGWTSGGGGETQYF. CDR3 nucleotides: TGTGCCAGCAGTGGTTGGACTAGCGGGGGCGGGGGGGAGACCCAGTACTTC.

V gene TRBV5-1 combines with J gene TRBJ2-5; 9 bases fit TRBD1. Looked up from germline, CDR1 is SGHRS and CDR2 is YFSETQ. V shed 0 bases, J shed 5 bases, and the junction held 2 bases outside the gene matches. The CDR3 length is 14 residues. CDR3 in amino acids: CASSLAGTGETQYF. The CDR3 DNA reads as TGCGCCAGCAGCTTGGCCGGGACAGGGGAGACCCAGTACTTC.